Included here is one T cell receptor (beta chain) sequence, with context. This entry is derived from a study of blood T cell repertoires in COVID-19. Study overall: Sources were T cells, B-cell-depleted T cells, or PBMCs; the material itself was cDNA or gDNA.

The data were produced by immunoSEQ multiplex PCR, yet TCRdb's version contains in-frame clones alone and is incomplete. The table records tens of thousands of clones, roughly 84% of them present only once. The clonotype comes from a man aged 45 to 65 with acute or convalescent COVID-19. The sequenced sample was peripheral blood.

The CDR3 region has the DNA TGTGCCAGCAGCTTAGGAGGTTTTGCGAACACTGAAGCTTTCTTT. Its translation is CASSLGGFANTEAFF. The chain recombines TRBV11-3 with TRBJ1-1; no clear D. The germline V and J ends were trimmed by 1 base and 1 base, with 10 bases remaining between them. The germline V gene has CDR1 SGHNT and CDR2 YENEEA. CDR3 length: 15 amino acids.